This T cell receptor beta chain appears in the sequencing data of a study of T cells in Graves' hyperthyroidism and ophthalmopathy. General observations from the study: Ophthalmopathy cases were set apart from stable hyperthyroidism by a 13 V-J model.

Uncontrolled infection, other autoimmune disease, pregnancy and lactation each barred patients from inclusion. Thyroid ultrasound, orbital computed tomography, clinical symptoms, and serum thyroxine and TRAb underpinned diagnoses. PBMCs were obtained from about 9 ml fresh peripheral blood. In the case of this clonotype: Its antigen is currently unknown.

CDR1 is MNHEY and CDR2 is SVGAGI in the germline V gene. This CDR3 is built from 13 residues. V dropped 5 bases and J dropped 7; count of bases not matched to a gene: 4. The source material, RNA transcripts, was used to amplify TCR beta CDR3 regions. Using the HTBI primer set, a first-round RT-PCR was run on the TCR CDR3. One entry per CDR3 protein, called by TCRdb with MiXCR from the multiplex PCR reads. The sample comprises under 600,000 distinct CDR3 sequences, approximately 16% of which are singletons, and around 3.5% rests with the top ten. This receptor was obtained from a middle-aged woman with Graves' ophthalmopathy. The chain joins TRBV6-5 to TRBJ1-5; 8 bases are a match to TRBD1. The sample comprised blood. The CDR3 is CASSTTGGQPQHF. The CDR3 bases are TGTGCCAGCAGTACTACAGGGGGACAGCCCCAGCATTTT.